Below, one TCR beta chain is given with its context. What it binds is unknown. Sequence at one end of the junction differs from germline and may be a read error. The repertoire was sequenced with immunoSEQ multiplex PCR; TCRdb's copy has only in-frame clones and lacks some. The sample includes approximately 130,000 clones, roughly 93% seen only once; the top ten take 0.75% to 0.95%. The sample is drawn from a study of T cell responses to AZD1222 COVID-19 vaccine. Findings of the study overall: Increases in Spike-specific TCR breadth and depth were seen after two AZD1222 doses.

The CDR3 spans 19 residues. Looked up from germline, CDR1 is SGHVS and CDR2 is FNYEAQ. Sequencing used peripheral blood, obtained on day 0 of AZD1222 vaccination. This clonotype originated in an adult in good health. The rearrangement joins TRBV7-6 to TRBJ2-3; TRBD2 aligns across 8 bases. For the CDR3, the DNA is TGTGCCAGCAGCTGGGGTAGTAAGCGGGGGAGATCGAGCAGAGATACGCAGTATTTT. Amino acids: CASSWGSKRGRSSRDTQYF.